What follows describes a single T cell receptor beta chain. The data stem from a study of glioma-infiltrating T cells. There are 14 residues in the CDR3. Germline values: CDR1 DFQATT, CDR2 SNEGSKA (reference sequence). J was trimmed by 3 bases and V by 3 bases; bases with no gene match: 7. Using RNA template, CDR3s of TCR alpha and beta were amplified with iRepertoire arm-PCR. For one-step reverse transcription and amplification, 100-400 ng of tissue mRNA or PBMC total RNA was used. TCRdb re-derived calls from the multiplex PCR reads in MiXCR, one entry per CDR3 protein. The sample lists about 130,000 distinct CDR3 sequences; roughly 23% were seen once.

This TCR was sampled from a human donor with low-grade glioma or glioblastoma, undergoing nonglioma brain surgery, or in good health (not recorded which). The sequencing input was glioma tissue, nonneoplastic brain tissue, or PBMCs (not recorded which). This rearrangement joins TRBV20-1 to TRBJ2-7, with TRBD1 matching over 8 bases. The CDR3 DNA reads as TGCAGTGCTAGTCAGACAGGGGAATACTACGAGCAGTACTTC. Its protein is CSASQTGEYYEQYF.